This TCR beta chain was documented in a study of cytomegalovirus exposure and HLA in healthy donors. The study's findings and limits: A later analysis reportedly found fewer N-insertions in an Asian-associated ancestry cluster than the roughly 670-donor mean. Many donors shared some public TCRs, even though most TCR sequences were rare. Highly shared sequence variants in one cluster were likely a sequencing artifact. In a later analysis, HLA-associated TCR beta chains were more clonally expanded than equally common others.

Worth noting for this clone: Its matching antigen is unknown.

Primers for the PCR totalled 60 Vbeta and 13 Jbeta. Method: immunoSEQ multiplex PCR; TCRdb's copy keeps in-frame clones and lacks some. The sample lists around 190,000 clones; almost 80% were seen once. What was sequenced was PBMCs. The receptor's source is a woman in her late teens or twenties in good health and CMV-seronegative.

CDR3 in DNA: TGTGCCAGTAGTACGGGACAGGGTCCGGGATACGAGCAGTACTTC. This sequence encodes CASSTGQGPGYEQYF. The chain recombines TRBV19 with TRBJ2-7, with 9 nucleotides matching TRBD1. Losses at the gene ends were 4 bases for V and 4 bases for J; bases not matched to a gene: 8. CDR3 length: 15 amino acids. Germline-derived CDR1 and CDR2 are LNHDA and SQIVND (reference sequence).